Sequencing of this T cell receptor beta chain was carried out in a study of Graves' ophthalmopathy and Graves' hyperthyroidism. The study amplified TCR beta CDR3 regions using RNA transcripts. HTBI primers served in a first-round RT-PCR, which a second-round multiplex PCR followed. TCRdb used MiXCR to reprocess the multiplex PCR reads, holding one entry per CDR3 protein. The sample comprises 400,000 to 500,000 distinct CDR3 sequences, 20% to 25% of which are singletons, and more than 2.5% rests with the top ten. This clonotype was counted at least ten times. Antigen specificity is unknown. This CDR3 has 15 amino acids. J gave up 7 bases and V 4 bases, and 8 bases lay outside the gene matches. From germline, CDR1 is SGHAT and CDR2 FQNNGV. Hyperthyroidism patients, all newly diagnosed, had under 2 months' duration and ages of 18 to 65. It was from roughly 10 ml of fresh peripheral blood that the PBMCs came.

Study findings and constraints: The blood repertoire also included most expanded thyroid clonotypes above 0.001 frequency.

This sequence joins TRBV11-2 and TRBJ2-4, with TRBD1 matching over 9 bases. Sequencing was performed on peripheral blood. The receptor was isolated from a young woman with stable Graves' hyperthyroidism. The CDR3 nucleotides read TGTGCCAGCAGCTCACTACAGGGGGCTAGGAACATTCAGTACTTC. It encodes CASSSLQGARNIQYF.